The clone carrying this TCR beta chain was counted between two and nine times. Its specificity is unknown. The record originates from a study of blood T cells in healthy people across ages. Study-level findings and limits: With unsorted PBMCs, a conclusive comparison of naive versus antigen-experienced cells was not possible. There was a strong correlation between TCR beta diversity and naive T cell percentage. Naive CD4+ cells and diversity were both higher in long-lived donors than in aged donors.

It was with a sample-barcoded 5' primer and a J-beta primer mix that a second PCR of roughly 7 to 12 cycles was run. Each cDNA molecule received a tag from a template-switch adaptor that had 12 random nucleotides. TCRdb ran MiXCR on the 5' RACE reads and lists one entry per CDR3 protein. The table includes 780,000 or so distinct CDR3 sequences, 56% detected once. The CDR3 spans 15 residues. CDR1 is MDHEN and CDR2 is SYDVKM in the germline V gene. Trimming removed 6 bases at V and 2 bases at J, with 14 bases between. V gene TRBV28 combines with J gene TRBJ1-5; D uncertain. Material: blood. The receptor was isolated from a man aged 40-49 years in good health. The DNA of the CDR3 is TGTGCCAGCAGAGGAGCAGATTCGGGCAATCAGCCCCAGCATTTT. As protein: CASRGADSGNQPQHF.